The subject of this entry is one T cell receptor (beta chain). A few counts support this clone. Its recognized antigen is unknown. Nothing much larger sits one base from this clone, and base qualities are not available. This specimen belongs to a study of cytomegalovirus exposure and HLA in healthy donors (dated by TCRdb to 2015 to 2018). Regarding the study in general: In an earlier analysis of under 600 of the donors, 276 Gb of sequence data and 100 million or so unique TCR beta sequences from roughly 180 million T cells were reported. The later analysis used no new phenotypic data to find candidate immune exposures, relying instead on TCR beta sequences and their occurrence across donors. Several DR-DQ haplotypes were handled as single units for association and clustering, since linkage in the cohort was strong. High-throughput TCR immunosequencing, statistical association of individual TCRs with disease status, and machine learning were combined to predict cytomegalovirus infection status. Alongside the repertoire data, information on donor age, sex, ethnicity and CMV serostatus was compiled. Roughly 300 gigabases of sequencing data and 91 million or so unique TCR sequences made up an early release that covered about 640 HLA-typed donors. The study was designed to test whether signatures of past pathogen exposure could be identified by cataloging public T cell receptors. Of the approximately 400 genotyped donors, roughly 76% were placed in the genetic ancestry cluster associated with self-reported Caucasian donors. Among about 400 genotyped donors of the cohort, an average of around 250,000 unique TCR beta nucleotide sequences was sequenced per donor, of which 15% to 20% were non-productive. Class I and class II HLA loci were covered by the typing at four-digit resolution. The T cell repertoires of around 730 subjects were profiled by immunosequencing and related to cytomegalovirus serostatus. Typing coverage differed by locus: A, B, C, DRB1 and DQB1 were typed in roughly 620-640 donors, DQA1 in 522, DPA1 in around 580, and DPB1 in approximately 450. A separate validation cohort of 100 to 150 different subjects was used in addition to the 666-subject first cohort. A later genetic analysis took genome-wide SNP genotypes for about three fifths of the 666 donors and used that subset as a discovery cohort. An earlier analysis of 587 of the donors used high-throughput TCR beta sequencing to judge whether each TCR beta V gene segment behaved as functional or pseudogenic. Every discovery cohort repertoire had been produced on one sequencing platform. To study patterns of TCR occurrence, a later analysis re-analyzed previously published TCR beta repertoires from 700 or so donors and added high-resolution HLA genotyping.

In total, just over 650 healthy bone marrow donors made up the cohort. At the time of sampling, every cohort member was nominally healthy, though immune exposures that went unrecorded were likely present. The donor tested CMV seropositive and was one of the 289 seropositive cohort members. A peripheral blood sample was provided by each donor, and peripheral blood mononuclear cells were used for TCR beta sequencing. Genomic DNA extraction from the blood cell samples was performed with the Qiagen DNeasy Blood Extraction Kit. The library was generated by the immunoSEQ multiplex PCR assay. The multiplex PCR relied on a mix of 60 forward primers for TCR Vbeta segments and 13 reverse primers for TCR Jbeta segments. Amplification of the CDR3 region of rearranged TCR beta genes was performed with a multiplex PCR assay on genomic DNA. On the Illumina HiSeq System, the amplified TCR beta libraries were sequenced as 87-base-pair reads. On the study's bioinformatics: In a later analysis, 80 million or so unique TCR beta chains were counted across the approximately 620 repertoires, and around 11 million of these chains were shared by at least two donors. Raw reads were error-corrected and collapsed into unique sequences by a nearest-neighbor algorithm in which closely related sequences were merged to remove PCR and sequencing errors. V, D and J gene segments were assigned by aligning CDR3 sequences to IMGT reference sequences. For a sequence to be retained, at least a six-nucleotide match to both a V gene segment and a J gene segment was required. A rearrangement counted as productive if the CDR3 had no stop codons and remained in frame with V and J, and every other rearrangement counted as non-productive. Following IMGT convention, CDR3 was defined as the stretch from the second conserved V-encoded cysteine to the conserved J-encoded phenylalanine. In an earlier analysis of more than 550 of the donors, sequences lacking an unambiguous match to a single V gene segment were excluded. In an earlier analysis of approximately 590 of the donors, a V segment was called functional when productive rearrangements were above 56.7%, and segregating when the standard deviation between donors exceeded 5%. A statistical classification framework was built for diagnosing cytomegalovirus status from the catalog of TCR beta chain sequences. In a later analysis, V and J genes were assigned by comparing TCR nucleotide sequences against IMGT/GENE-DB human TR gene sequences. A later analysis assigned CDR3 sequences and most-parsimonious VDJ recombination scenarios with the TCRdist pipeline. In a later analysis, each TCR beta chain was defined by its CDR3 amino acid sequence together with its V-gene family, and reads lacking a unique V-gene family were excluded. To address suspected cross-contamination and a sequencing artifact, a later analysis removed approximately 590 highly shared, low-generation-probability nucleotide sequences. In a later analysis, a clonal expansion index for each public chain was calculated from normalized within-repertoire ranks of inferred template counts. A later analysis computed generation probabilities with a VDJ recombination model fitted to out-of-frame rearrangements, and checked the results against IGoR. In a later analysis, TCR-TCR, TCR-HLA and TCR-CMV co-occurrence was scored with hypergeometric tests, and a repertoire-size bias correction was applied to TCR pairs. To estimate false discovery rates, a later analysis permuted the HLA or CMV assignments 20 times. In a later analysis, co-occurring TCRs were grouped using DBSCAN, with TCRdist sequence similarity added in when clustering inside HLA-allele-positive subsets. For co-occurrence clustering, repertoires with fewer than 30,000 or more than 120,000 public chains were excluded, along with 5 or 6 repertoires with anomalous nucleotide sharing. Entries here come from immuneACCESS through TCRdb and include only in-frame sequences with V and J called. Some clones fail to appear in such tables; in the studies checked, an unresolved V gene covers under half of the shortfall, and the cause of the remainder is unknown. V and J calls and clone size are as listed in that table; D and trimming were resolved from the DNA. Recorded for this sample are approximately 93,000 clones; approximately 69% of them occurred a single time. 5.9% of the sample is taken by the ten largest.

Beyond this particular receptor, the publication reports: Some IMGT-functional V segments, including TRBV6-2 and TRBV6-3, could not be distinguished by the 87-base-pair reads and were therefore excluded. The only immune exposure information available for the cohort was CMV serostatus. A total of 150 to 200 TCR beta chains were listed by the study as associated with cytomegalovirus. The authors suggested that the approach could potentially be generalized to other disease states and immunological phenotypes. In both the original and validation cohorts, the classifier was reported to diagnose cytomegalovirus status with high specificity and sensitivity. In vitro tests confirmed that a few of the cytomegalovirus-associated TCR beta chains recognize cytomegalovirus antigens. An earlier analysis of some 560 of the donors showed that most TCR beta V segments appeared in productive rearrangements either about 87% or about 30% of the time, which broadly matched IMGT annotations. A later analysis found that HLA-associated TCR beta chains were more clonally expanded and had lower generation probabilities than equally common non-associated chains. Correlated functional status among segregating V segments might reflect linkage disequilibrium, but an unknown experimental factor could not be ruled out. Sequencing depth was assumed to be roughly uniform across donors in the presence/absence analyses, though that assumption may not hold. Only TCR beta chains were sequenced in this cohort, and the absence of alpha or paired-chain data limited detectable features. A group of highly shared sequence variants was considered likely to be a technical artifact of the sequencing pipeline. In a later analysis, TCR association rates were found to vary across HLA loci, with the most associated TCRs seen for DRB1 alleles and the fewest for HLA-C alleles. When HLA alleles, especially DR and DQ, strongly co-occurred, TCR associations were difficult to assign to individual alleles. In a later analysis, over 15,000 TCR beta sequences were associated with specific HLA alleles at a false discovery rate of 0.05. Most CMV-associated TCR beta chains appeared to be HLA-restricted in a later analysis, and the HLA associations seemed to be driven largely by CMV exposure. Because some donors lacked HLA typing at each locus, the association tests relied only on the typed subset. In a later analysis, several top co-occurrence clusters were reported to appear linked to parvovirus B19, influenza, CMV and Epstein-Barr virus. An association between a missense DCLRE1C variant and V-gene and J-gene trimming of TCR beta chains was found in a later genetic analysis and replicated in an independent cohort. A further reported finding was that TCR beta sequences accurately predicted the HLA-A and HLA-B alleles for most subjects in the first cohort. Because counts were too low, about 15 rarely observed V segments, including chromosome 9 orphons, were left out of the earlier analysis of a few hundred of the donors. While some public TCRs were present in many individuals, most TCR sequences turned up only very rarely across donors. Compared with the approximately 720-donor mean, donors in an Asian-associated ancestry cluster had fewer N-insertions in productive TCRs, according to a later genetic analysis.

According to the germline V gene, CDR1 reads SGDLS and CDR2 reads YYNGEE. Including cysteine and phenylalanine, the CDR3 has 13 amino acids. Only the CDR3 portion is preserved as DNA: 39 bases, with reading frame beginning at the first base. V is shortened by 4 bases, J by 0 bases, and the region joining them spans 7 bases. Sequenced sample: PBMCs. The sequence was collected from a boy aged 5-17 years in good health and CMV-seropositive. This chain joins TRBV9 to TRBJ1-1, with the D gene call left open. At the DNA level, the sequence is TGTGCCAGCAGCCCCGGGATGAACACTGAAGCTTTCTTT. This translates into CASSPGMNTEAFF.